This T cell receptor (beta chain) originates from a study of OX40 agonist ivuxolimab in advanced cancers. Study overall: With ivuxolimab, an agonistic anti-OX40 (CD134) antibody, patients were treated. Every patient in dose escalation had hepatocellular carcinoma, melanoma, renal cell or head and neck cancer.

Here immunoSEQ multiplex PCR was the method, and the copy in TCRdb shows in-frame clones only, minus some. The sample shows around 53,000 clones, 65% to 85% of them seen only once. The ends were cut back, 9 bases at V and 1 base at J, with 16 bases in the middle. The CDR3 is 16 amino acids. Germline V CDR1 and CDR2: LNHDA, SQIVND (reference sequence). Sampled blood was obtained at baseline, cycle 4 day 1, and cycle 7 day 1. The source material was CD4+ or CD8+ T cells sorted from blood, sampled in a trial of the OX40 agonist ivuxolimab. This sequence originates from an adult with an advanced solid tumor such as melanoma, head and neck, liver or kidney cancer. J is TRBJ1-6 and V is TRBV19; D may be TRBD1 (5 bases). The DNA for the CDR3 is TGTGCCAGCTACGACCCACGGGGGTCCTATAATTCACCCCTCCACTTT. It codes for CASYDPRGSYNSPLHF.